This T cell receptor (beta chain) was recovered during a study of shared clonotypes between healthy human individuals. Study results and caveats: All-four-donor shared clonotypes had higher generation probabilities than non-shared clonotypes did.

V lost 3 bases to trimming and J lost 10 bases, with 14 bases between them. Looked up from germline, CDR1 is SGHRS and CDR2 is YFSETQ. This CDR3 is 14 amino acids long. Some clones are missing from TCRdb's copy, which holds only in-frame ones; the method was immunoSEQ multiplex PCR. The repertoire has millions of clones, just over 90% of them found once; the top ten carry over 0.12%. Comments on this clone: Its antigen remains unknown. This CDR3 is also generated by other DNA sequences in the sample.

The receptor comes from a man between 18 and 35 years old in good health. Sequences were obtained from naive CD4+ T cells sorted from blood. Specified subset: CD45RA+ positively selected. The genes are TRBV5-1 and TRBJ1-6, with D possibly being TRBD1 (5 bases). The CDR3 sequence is CASSSQGGESPLHF. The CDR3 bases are TGCGCCAGCAGCTCCCAGGGTGGGGAATCACCCCTCCACTTT.